This T cell receptor beta chain emerged from a study of somatic mutations in cytotoxic T cells in rheumatoid arthritis. Study-level findings and limits: Statistically, CD8+ T-cell clonality was not significantly distinct between individuals with rheumatoid arthritis and age-matched healthy controls.

Clones were sequenced by immunoSEQ multiplex PCR, and TCRdb holds only the in-frame ones, with some missing. The sample yields some 18,000 clones, 80% to 90% seen once. Only one count was recorded for this clone. Antigen specificity is unknown. The CDR3 length is 13 residues. Germline CDR1 and CDR2: SGHDT and YYEEEE. The V end lost 0 bases, the J end lost 1 base, and 4 bases lay between the germline ends. This receptor was taken from an adult with rheumatoid arthritis. Sample: CD8+ T cells sorted from blood. The chain links TRBV5-6 to TRBJ2-5; D unresolved. DNA of the CDR3: TGTGCCAGCAGCTTGGGGACCCAAGAGACCCAGTACTTC. Encoded protein: CASSLGTQETQYF. The entire variable domain, with the rest obtained from reference TRBV5-6 and TRBJ2-5, is as follows: DAGVTQSPTHLIKTRGQQVTLRCSPKSGHDTVSWYQQALGQGPQFIFQYYEEEERQRGNFPDRFSGHQFPNYSSELNVNALLLGDSALYLCASSLGTQETQYFGPGTRLLVL.